This is a list of T cell receptor beta chains from one sample in a study of OX40 agonist ivuxolimab in advanced cancers. The table came from immunoSEQ multiplex PCR; TCRdb's copy has only in-frame clones and leaves some out. The data contain fewer than 90,000 clones, around 87% of them singletons. This specimen was CD4+ or CD8+ T cells sorted from blood, taken in a trial of the OX40 agonist ivuxolimab. These receptor sequences come from an adult with an advanced solid tumor such as melanoma, head and neck, liver or kidney cancer. CDR3s include the opening cysteine and the closing phenylalanine or tryptophan. The D gene is left open where the match is weak. Size is stated for part of the rows, as once, few or many counts, or as a class when the clone is expanded.

j_gene,v_gene,d_gene,abundance,CDR3nt,CDR3aa
TRBJ2-1,TRBV7-2,TRBD1,.,TGTGCCAGCAGCTCTAGAGAGACAGGGTACTACAATGAGCAGTTCTTC,CASSSRETGYYNEQFF
TRBJ1-3,TRBV6-5,.,.,TGTGCCAGCAGCCCGGGCCCGTCCTCTGGAAACACCATATATTTT,CASSPGPSSGNTIYF
TRBJ2-2,TRBV7-2,.,once,TGTGCCAGCAGCGGTAGACAGGGGGAGCTGTTTTTT,CASSGRQGELFF
TRBJ2-7,TRBV5-1,.,.,TGCGCCAGCAGGTTACAGGTGGGCCAGGGCGAGCAGTACTTC,CASRLQVGQGEQYF
TRBJ2-2,TRBV5-4,TRBD1,.,TGTGCCAGCAGCTCGCAGGGGGCGTATCACACCGGGGAGCTGTTTTTT,CASSSQGAYHTGELFF
TRBJ2-2,TRBV7-6,TRBD2,.,TGTGCCAGCAGCCTTGGACTAGCGGGTACCGTCGGGGAGCTGTTTTTT,CASSLGLAGTVGELFF
TRBJ2-1,TRBV4-1,TRBD2,few,TGCGCCAGCAGCCAAGAGCGGGGGAGCTCCTACAATGAGCAGTTCTTC,CASSQERGSSYNEQFF
TRBJ2-1,TRBV25-1,.,.,TGTGCCAGCAGTGTAGGAGCGGGGACAGACAATGAGCAGTTCTTC,CASSVGAGTDNEQFF
TRBJ2-2,TRBV5-8,.,.,TGTGCCAGCAGCTCAGTGGGGGTTCGGCAGCTGTTTTTT,CASSSVGVRQLFF
TRBJ2-7,TRBV15,TRBD2,.,TGTGCCACCAGCAGAGATAGGGGAGGGAGTTCCTACGAGCAGTACTTC,CATSRDRGGSSYEQYF
TRBJ1-4,TRBV19,.,.,TGTGCCAGTAGTCCTCGGGGAGGGGTTAATGAAAAACTGTTTTTT,CASSPRGGVNEKLFF
TRBJ2-3,TRBV28,TRBD1,once,TGTGCCAGCAGTACGGACAGGGACGCGGCTAGCACAGATACGCAGTATTTT,CASSTDRDAASTDTQYF
TRBJ2-5,TRBV10-3,.,.,TGTGCCATCAGTGATACTCCTGACCGAGAAGAGACCCAGTACTTC,CAISDTPDREETQYF